This TCR beta chain was obtained from a study of identical twins (dated by TCRdb to between 2015 and 2016). With respect to the entire study: To test whether fetal clonotypes persist, this study deep-sequenced TCR alpha and beta repertoires from monozygotic twins, from unrelated adults of various ages, and from cord blood. Replicate twin experiments were performed at different times using different library preparation protocols to rule out contamination.

About this clonotype: Its recognized antigen is unknown. No base quality values were provided; no much bigger clone lies one nucleotide off.

Only healthy Caucasian donors were included. Using Miltenyi CD45RO+ enrichment and human naive T-cell isolation kits, memory (CD45RO+) and naive T cells were isolated from PBMC. General study outcomes and caveats: Compared with coincidental sharing between unrelated individuals, out-of-frame TCR alpha sequences shared between twins had an excess of sequences with low generation probability. Zero-insertion analyses could be partly confounded by invariant T cells such as MAIT and iNKT, although diverse VJ usage argued against such confounding for most clonotypes. Excess twin sharing in beta out-of-frame sequences was weaker because fewer shared sequences lowered the signal-to-noise ratio. Fewer insertions were carried by abundant cord blood beta clonotypes, a similar but weaker trend appeared in young adult naive repertoires, and no such trend appeared in memory repertoires. Because the same donors could not be followed over many years, the conclusions relied on cross-sectional statistical analysis. Out-of-frame TCR alpha sharing in monozygotic twins was systematically underestimated by recombination models, whereas sharing between unrelated individuals was in agreement with the recombination models.

The receptor library was made with 5' RACE. Sequenced on an Illumina HiSeq 2000. A universal primer binding site was added through template switching, and the final cDNA carried a unique molecular identifier so that TCR cDNA molecules could be counted accurately. Specific primers in the conserved constant-segment region were used to synthesize first-strand cDNA for the TCR alpha and beta chains. To control for contamination, every cDNA library carried two barcodes: a SMART-Mk sample barcode plus Illumina barcodes. TruSeq adapter sequences along with Illumina sample barcodes were introduced in two successive PCR steps. TCR alpha and beta cDNA libraries were sequenced on the Illumina HiSeq platform with custom primers. The original methods were these. Unique molecular identifiers were extracted from raw reads with MiGEC, and CDR3 positions were determined with MiXCR. For each individual, recombination models were inferred using an EM algorithm with the repgenHMM and IGoR tools. The tcR package in R was used for shared clonotype analysis, with sharing normalized by the product of cloneset sizes. To study raw recombination free of thymic and clonal selection effects, out-of-frame nonproductive sequences were analyzed. TCRdb applied fastp at Q25 and MiXCR to the public reads, then kept only in-frame beta chains. Entries are consolidated by CDR3 protein sequence, retaining the most common genes and DNA. The V and J calls here are based on TCRdb, not the publication. The sample records approximately 230,000 distinct CDR3 sequences, 11% to 15% of which are singletons. Around 8.9% of the sample comes from the top ten.

The germline V gene sets CDR1 to SNHLY and CDR2 to FYNNEI. Taken from cysteine to phenylalanine, the CDR3 has 13 residues. Only the CDR3 region is kept as DNA, spanning 39 bases read in frame from base 1. V loses 9 bases at its end and J loses 4 bases; junction bases beyond the gene matches: 5. The TCR sequence derives from a woman aged 18-35 years in good health. Input material: memory (CD45RO+) T cells sorted from blood. The cell subset or site label here, explained by the study, means: CD45RO+ enriched T cells. This receptor chain uses TRBV2 and TRBJ2-7; 11 nucleotides in the junction match TRBD2. The CDR3 here reads CASGTSGPYEQYF. The DNA is as follows: TGTGCCAGTGGGACTAGCGGTCCATACGAGCAGTACTTC.